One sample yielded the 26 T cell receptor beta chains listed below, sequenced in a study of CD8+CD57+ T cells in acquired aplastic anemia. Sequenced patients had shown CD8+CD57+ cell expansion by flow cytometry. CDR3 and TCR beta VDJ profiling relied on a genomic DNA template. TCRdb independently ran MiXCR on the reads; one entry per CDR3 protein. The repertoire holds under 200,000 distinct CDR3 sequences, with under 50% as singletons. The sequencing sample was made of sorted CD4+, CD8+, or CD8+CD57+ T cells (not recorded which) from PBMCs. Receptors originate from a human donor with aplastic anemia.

CDR3 bases: TGTGCCACCAGCAGAATCCCTAGTGAAAAACTGTTTTTT. It is translated as CATSRIPSEKLFF. The chain couples TRBV15 to TRBJ1-4; D not certain. This CDR3 is built from 13 residues. Germline V gene data show CDR1 as LNHNV and CDR2 as YYDKDF (reference sequence). V was pared by 2 bases and J by 7 bases, with 8 bases between.

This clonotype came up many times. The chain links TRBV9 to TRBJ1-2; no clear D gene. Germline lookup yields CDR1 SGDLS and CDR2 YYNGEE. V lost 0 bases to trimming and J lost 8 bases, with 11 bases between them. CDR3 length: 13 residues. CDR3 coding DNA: TGTGCCAGCAGCGTAGTGGGGTCGGGGGGCTACACCTTC. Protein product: CASSVVGSGGYTF. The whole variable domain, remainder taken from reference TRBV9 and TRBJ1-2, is DSGVTQTPKHLITATGQRVTLRCSPRSGDLSVYWYQQSLDQGLQFLIQYYNGEERAKGNILERFSAQQFPDLHSELNLSSLELGDSALYFCASSVVGSGGYTFGSGTRLTVV.

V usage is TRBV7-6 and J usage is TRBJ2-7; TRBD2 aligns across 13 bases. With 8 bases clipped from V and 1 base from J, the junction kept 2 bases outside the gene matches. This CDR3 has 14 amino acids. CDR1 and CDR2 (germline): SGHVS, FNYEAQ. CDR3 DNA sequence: TGTGCCAGCCAGGGACTAGCGGGGTCCTACGAGCAGTACTTC. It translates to CASQGLAGSYEQYF.

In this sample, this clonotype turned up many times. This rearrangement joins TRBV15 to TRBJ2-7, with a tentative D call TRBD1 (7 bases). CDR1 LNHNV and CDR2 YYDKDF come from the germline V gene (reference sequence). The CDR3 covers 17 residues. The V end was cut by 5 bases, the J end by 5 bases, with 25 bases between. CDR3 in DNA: TGTGCCACCAGCTCTCCCCGGAGGGACAGATTTCCCAACGAGCAGTACTTC. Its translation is CATSSPRRDRFPNEQYF.

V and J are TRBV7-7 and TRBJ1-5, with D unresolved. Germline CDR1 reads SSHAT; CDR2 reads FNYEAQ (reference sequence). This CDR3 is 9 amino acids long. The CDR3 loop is CASFGAQHF. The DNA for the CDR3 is TGTGCGTCCTTTGGGGCCCAGCATTTT.

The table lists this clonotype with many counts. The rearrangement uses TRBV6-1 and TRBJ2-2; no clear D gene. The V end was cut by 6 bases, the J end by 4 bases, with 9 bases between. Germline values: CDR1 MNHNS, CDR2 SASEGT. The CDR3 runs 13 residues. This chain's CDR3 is CASSALGTGELFF. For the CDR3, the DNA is TGTGCCAGCAGCGCGTTGGGCACCGGGGAGCTGTTTTTT.

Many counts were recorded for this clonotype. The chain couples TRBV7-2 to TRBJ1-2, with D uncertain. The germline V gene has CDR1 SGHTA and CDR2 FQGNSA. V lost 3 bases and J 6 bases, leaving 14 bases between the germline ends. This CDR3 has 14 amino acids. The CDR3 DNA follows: TGTGCCAGCAGCTTGCATTCGACGGCGGATGGCTACACCTTC. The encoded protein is CASSLHSTADGYTF.

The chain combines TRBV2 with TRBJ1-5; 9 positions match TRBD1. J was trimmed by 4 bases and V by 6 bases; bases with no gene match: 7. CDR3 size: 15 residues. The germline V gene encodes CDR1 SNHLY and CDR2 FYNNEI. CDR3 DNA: TGTGCCAGCAGGGCCTGGGACAGGGCAAATCAGCCCCAGCATTTT. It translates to CASRAWDRANQPQHF.

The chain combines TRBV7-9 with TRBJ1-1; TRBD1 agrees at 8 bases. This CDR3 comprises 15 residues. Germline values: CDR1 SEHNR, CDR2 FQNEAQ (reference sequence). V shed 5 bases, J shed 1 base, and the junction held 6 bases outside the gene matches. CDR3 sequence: CASSAIGTGNTEAFF. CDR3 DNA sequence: TGTGCCAGCAGCGCGATAGGGACAGGGAACACTGAAGCTTTCTTT.

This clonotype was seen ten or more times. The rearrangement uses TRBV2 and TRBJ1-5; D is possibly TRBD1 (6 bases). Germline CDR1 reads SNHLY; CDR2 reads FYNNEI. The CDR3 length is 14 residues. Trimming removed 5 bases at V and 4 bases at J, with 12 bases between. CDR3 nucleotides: TGTGCCAGCAGTTATGGACAGTTAAATCAGCCCCAGCATTTT. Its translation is CASSYGQLNQPQHF.

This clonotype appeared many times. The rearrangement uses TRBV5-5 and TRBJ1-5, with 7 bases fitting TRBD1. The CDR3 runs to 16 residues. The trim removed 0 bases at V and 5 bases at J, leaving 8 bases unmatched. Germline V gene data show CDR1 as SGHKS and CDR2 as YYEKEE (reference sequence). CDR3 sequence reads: CASSLAGDRAHQPQHF. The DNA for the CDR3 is TGTGCCAGCAGCTTGGCGGGCGACAGGGCCCATCAGCCCCAGCATTTT.

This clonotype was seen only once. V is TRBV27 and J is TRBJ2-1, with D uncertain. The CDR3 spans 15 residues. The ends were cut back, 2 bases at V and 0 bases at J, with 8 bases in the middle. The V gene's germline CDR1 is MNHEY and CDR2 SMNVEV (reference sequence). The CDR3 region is CASSLLASSYNEQFF. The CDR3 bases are TGTGCCAGCAGTTTACTTGCTAGCTCCTACAATGAGCAGTTCTTC.

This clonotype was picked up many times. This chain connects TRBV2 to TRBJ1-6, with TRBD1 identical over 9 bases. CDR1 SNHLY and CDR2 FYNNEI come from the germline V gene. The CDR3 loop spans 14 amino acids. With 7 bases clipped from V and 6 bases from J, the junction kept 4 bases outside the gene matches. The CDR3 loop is CASTGTGTNSPLHF. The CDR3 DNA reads TGTGCCAGCACCGGGACAGGGACTAATTCACCCCTCCACTTT.

CDR3 sequence: CASSPGRGQVGQPQHF. CDR3 coding DNA: TGTGCCAGCAGCCCCGGGAGGGGGCAGGTGGGACAGCCCCAGCATTTT. The gene calls are TRBV7-8 and TRBJ1-5; 7 nucleotides line up with TRBD1. After removal of 5 bases from V and 7 bases from J, the junction contained 14 bases not matched to a gene. There are 16 residues in the CDR3. Per the germline V gene, CDR1 is SGHVS and CDR2 is FQNEAQ.

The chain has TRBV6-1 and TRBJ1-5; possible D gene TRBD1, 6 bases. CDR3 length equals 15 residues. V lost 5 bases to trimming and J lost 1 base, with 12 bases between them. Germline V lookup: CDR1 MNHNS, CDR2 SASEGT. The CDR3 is CASSKAGGSNQPQHF. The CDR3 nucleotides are TGTGCCAGCAGTAAGGCCGGGGGCAGCAATCAGCCCCAGCATTTT.

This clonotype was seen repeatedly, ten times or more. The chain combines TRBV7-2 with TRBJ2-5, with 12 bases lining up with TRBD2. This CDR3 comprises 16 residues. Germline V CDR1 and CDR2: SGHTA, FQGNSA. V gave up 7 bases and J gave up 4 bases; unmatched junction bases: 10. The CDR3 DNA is TGTGCCAGCACCATAACTAGCGGGGGGTCGGGAGAGACCCAGTACTTC. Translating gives CASTITSGGSGETQYF.

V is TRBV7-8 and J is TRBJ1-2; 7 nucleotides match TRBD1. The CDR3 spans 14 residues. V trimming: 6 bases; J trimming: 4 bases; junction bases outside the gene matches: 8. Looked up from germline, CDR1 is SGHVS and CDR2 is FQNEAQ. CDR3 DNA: TGTGCCAGCAGTCTAACAGGGGTGAGCTATGGCTACACCTTC. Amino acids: CASSLTGVSYGYTF.

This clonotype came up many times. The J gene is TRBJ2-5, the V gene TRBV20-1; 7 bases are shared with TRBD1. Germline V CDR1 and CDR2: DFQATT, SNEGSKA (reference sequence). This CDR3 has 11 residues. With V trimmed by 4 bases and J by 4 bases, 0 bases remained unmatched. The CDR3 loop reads CSANRGETQYF. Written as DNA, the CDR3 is TGCAGTGCTAACAGGGGAGAGACCCAGTACTTC.

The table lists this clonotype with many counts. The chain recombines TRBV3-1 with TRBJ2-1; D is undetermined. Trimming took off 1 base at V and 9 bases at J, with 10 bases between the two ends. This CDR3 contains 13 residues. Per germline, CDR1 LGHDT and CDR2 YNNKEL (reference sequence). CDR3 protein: CASSQGAVGEQFF. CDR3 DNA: TGTGCCAGCAGCCAAGGGGCGGTTGGTGAGCAGTTCTTC.

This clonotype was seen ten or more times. Here the CDR3 reads CSACPSGSSYNEQFF. The CDR3 DNA sequence: TGCAGTGCTTGCCCTAGCGGAAGCTCCTACAATGAGCAGTTCTTC. The V gene is TRBV20-1, the J gene TRBJ2-1, with 7 bases that match TRBD2. The CDR3 has 15 residues. The germline V gene encodes CDR1 DFQATT and CDR2 SNEGSKA (reference sequence). The V gene end was trimmed by 5 bases and the J gene end by 0 bases; junction bases not matched to a gene: 7.

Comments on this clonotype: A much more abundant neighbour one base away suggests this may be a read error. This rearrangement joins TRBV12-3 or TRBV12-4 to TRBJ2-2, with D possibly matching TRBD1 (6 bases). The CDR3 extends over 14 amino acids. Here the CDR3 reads CASRGGANTGELLF. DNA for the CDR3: TGTGCCAGCAGAGGGGGAGCGAACACCGGGGAGCTGCTTTTT.

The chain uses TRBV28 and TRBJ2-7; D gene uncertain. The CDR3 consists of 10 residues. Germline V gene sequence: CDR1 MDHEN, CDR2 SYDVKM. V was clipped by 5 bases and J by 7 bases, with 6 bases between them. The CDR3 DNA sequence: TGTGCCAGCAGTCGTGGGGAGCAGTACTTC. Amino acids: CASSRGEQYF.

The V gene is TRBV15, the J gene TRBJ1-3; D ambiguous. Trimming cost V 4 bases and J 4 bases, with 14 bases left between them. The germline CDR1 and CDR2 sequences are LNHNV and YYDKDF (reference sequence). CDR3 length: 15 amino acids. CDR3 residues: CATSTDRLAGNTIYF. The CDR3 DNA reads TGTGCCACCAGCACCGACCGCCTGGCAGGAAACACCATATATTTT. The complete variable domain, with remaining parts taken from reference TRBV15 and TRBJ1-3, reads DAMVIQNPRYQVTQFGKPVTLSCSQTLNHNVMYWYQQKSSQAPKLLFHYYDKDFNNEADTPDNFQSRRPNTSFCFLDIRSPGLGDTAMYLCATSTDRLAGNTIYFGEGSWLTVV.

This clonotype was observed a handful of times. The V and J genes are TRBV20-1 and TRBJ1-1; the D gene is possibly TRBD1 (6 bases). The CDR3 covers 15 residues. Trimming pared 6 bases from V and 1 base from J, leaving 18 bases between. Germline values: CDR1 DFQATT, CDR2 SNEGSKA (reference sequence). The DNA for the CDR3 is TGCAGTGCATGGCCCAAGGGGGGGTGGAACACTGAAGCTTTCTTT. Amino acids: CSAWPKGGWNTEAFF.

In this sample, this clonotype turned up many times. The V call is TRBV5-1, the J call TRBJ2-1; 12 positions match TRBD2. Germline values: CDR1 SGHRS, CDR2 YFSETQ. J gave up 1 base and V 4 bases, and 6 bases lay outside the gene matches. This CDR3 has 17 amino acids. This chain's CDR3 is CASSLSSGRESYNEQFF. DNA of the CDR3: TGCGCCAGCAGCCTTTCTAGCGGGAGGGAATCCTACAATGAGCAGTTCTTC.

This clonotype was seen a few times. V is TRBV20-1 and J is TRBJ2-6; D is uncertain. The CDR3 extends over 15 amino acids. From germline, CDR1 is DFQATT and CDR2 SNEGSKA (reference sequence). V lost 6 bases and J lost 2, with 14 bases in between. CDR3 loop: CSAYRAVAGANVLTF. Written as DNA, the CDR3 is TGCAGTGCGTATAGGGCAGTCGCTGGGGCCAACGTCCTGACTTTC.